This record covers a single T cell receptor beta chain. Its antigen is still unknown. The TCR beta cDNA libraries carried unique molecular identifiers. TCRdb recomputed calls from the PCR reads with MiXCR, one row per CDR3 protein. The data show more than 450,000 distinct CDR3 sequences, roughly 47% seen once. This sample was included in a study of post-analysis software for immune sequencing data. Turning to the study itself: The courses of disease that were included comprised relapsing-remitting, secondary progressive and progressive-relapsing multiple sclerosis.

Broader study findings: Clustering by F measure revealed strong co-clustering among samples prepared together in one batch.

This receptor was taken from a girl aged 10 to 17 with multiple sclerosis. Sample: blood.

The CDR3 DNA is TGCAGTGCTAACCTACTAGCGGGGGGGTACGAGCAGTACTTC. The encoded protein is CSANLLAGGYEQYF. The chain is built from TRBV20-1 and TRBJ2-5, with 13 nucleotides matching TRBD2. Near its end, the DNA agrees better with TRBJ2-7, so the J call may be wrong. Per germline, CDR1 DFQATT and CDR2 SNEGSKA (reference sequence). The length of the CDR3 is 14 residues.